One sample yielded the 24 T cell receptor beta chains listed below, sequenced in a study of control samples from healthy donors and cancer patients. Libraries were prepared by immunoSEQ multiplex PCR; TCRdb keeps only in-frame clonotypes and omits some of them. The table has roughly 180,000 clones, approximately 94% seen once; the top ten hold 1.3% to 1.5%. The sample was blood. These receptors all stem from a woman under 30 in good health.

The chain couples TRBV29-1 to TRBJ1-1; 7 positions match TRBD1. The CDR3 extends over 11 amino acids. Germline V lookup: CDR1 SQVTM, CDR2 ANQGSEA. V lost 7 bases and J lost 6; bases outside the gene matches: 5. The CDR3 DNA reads TGCAGCGGGAACAGGGGTCCTGAAGCTTTCTTT. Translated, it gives CSGNRGPEAFF. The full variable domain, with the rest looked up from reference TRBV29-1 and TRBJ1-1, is SAVISQKPSRDICQRGTSLTIQCQVDSQVTMMFWYRQQPGQSLTLIATANQGSEATYESGFVIDKFPISRPNLTFSTLTVSNMSPEDSSIYLCSGNRGPEAFFGQGTRLTVV.

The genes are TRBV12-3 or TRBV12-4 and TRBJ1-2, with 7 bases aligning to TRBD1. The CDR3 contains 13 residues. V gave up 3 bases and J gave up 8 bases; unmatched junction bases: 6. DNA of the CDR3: TGTGCCAGCAGTTTGAACAGGGGAGGCGGCTACACCTTC. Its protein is CASSLNRGGGYTF.

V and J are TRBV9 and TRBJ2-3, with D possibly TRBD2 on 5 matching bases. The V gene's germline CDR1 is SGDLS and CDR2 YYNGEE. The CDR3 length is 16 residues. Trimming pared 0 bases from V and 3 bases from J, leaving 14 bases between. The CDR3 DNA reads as TGTGCCAGCAGCGTAGGGGATCGGGGTTGGACAGATACGCAGTATTTT. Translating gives CASSVGDRGWTDTQYF. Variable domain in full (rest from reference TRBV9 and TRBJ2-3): DSGVTQTPKHLITATGQRVTLRCSPRSGDLSVYWYQQSLDQGLQFLIQYYNGEERAKGNILERFSAQQFPDLHSELNLSSLELGDSALYFCASSVGDRGWTDTQYFGPGTRLTVL.

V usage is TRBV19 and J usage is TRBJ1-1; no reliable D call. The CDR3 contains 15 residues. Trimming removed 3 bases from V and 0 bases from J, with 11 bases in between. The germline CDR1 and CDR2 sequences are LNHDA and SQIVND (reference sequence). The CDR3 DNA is TGTGCCAGTAGTATCGGAGATCCAATGAACACTGAAGCTTTCTTT. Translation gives CASSIGDPMNTEAFF. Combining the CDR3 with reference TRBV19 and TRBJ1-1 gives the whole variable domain DGGITQSPKYLFRKEGQNVTLSCEQNLNHDAMYWYRQDPGQGLRLIYYSQIVNDFQKGDIAEGYSVSREKKESFPLTVTSAQKNPTAFYLCASSIGDPMNTEAFFGQGTRLTVV.

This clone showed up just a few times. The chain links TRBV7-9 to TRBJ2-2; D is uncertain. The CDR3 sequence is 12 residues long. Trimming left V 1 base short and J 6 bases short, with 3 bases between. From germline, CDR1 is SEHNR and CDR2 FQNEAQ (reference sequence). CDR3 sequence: CASSLDAGELFF. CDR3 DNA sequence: TGTGCCAGCAGCTTAGATGCCGGGGAGCTGTTTTTT.

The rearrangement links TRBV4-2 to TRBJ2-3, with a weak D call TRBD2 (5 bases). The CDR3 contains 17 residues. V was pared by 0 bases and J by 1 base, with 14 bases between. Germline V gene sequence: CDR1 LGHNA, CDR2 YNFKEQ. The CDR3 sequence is CASSQEGSGLGTDTQYF. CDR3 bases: TGTGCCAGCAGCCAAGAAGGGTCCGGACTCGGCACAGATACGCAGTATTTT.

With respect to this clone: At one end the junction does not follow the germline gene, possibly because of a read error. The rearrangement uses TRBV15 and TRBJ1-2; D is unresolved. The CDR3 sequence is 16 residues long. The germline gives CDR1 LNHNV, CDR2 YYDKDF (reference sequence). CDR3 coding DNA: TGTGCCACCGGCAGAGATAGATCAGGCCGGAGCTATGGCTACACCTTC. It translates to CATGRDRSGRSYGYTF.

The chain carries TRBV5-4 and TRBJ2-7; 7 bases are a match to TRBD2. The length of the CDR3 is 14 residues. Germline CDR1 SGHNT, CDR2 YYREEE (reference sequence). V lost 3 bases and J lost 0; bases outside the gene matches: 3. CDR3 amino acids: CASSWGGDSYEQYF. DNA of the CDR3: TGTGCCAGCAGCTGGGGGGGGGACTCCTACGAGCAGTACTTC.

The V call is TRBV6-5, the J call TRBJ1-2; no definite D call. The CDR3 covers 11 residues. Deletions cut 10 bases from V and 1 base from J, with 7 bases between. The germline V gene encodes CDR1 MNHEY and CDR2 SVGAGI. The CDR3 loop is CATKINYGYTF. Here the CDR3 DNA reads TGTGCCACCAAGATTAACTATGGCTACACCTTC.

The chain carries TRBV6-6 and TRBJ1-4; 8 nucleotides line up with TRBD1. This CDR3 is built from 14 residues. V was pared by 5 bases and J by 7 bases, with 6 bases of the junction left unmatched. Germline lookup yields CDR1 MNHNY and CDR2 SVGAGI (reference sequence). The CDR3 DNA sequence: TGTGCCAGCAGTGCCACAGGGGGAAGTGAAAAACTGTTTTTT. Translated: CASSATGGSEKLFF.

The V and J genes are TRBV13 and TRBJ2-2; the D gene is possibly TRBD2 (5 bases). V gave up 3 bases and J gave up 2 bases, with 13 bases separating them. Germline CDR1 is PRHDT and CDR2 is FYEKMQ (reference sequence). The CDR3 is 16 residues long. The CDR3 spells CASSLGPRLNTGELFF. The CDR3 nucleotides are TGTGCCAGCAGCTTGGGTCCCAGACTAAACACCGGGGAGCTGTTTTTT.

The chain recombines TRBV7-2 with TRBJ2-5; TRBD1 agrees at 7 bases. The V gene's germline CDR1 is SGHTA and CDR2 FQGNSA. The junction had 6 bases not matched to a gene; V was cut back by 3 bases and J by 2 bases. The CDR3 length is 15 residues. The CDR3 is CASSLLGTAQETQYF. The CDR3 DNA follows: TGTGCCAGCAGCTTGCTGGGGACAGCTCAAGAGACCCAGTACTTC.

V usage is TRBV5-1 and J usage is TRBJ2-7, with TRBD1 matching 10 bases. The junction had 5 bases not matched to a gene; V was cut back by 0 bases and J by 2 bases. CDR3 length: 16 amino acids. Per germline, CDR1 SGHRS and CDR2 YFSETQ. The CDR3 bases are TGCGCCAGCAGCTTGGATCCGGGACAGGGGCCCTACGAGCAGTACTTC. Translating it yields CASSLDPGQGPYEQYF.

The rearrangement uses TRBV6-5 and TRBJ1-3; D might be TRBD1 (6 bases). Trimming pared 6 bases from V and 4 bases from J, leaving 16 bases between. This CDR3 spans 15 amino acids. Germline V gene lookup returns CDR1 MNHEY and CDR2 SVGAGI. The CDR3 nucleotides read TGTGCCAGCAGCCCGAGGGGGGGTTCAGGAAACACCATATATTTT. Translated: CASSPRGGSGNTIYF.

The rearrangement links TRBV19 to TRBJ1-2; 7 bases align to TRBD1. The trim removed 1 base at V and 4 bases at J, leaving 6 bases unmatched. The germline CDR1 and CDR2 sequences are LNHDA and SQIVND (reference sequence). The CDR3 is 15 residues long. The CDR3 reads CASSIVPTGTYGYTF. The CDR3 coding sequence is TGTGCCAGTAGTATAGTGCCGACAGGGACCTATGGCTACACCTTC.

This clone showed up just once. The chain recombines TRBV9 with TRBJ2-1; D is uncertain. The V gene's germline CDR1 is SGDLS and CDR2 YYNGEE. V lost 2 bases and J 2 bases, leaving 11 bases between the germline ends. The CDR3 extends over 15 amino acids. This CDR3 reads CASSVSQATYNEQFF. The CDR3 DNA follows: TGTGCCAGCAGCGTTTCTCAGGCCACCTACAATGAGCAGTTCTTC. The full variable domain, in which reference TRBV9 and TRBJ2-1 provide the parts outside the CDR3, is DSGVTQTPKHLITATGQRVTLRCSPRSGDLSVYWYQQSLDQGLQFLIQYYNGEERAKGNILERFSAQQFPDLHSELNLSSLELGDSALYFCASSVSQATYNEQFFGPGTRLTVL.

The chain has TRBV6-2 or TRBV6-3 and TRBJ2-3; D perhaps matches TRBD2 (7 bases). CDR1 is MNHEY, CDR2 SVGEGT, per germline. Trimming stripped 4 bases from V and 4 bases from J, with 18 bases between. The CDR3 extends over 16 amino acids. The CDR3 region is CASSSPRGEGADTQYF. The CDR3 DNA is TGTGCCAGCAGTTCCCCCCGGGGGGAGGGGGCAGATACGCAGTATTTT.

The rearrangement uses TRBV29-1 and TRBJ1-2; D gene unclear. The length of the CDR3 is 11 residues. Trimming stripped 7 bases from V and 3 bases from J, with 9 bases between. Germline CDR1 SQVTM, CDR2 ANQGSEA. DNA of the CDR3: TGCAGCGGGGCCGATTACTATGGCTACACCTTC. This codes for CSGADYYGYTF. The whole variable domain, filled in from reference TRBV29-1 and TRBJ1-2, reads SAVISQKPSRDICQRGTSLTIQCQVDSQVTMMFWYRQQPGQSLTLIATANQGSEATYESGFVIDKFPISRPNLTFSTLTVSNMSPEDSSIYLCSGADYYGYTFGSGTRLTVV.

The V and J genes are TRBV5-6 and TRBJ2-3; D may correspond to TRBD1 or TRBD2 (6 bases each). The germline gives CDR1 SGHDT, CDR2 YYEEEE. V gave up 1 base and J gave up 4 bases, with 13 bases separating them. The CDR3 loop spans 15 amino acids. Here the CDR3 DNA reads TGTGCCAGCAGCTTGCCTCTAGGGGGGTCAGATACGCAGTATTTT. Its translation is CASSLPLGGSDTQYF.

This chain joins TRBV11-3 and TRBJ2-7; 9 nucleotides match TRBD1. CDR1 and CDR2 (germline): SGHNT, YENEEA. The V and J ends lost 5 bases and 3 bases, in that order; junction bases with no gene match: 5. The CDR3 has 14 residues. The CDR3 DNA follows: TGTGCCAGCAGCGGACAGGGGACTCTCTACGAGCAGTACTTC. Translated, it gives CASSGQGTLYEQYF.

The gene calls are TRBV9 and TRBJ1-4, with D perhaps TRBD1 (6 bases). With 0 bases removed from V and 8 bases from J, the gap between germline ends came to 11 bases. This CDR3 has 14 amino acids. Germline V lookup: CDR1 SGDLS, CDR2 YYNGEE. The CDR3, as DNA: TGTGCCAGCAGCGTAGAACAGGGTGGGGAAAAACTGTTTTTT. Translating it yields CASSVEQGGEKLFF. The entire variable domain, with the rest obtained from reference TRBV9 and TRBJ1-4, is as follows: DSGVTQTPKHLITATGQRVTLRCSPRSGDLSVYWYQQSLDQGLQFLIQYYNGEERAKGNILERFSAQQFPDLHSELNLSSLELGDSALYFCASSVEQGGEKLFFGSGTQLSVL.

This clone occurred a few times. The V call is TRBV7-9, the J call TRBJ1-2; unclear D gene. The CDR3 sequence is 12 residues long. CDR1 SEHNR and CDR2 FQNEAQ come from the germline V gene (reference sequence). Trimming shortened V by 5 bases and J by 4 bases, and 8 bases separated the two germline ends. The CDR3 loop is CASSHSVYGYTF. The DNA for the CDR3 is TGTGCCAGCAGCCATTCCGTCTATGGCTACACCTTC.

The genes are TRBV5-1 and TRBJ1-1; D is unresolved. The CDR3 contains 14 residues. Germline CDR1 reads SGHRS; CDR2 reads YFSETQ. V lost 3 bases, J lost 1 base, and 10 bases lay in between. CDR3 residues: CASSWTPANTEAFF. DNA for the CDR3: TGCGCCAGCAGCTGGACCCCGGCGAACACTGAAGCTTTCTTT.

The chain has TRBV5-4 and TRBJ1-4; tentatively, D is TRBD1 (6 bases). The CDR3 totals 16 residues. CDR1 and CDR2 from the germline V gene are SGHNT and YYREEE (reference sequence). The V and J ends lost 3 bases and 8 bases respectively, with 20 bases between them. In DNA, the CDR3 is TGTGCCAGCAGCTCCGGACAGTCAACTAATGGAGAAAAACTGTTTTTT. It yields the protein CASSSGQSTNGEKLFF.